This TCR beta chain was captured by sequencing in a study of T cell responses to AZD1222 COVID-19 vaccine. This clone showed up just a few times. The CDR3 totals 14 residues. Germline CDR1 is KGHSH and CDR2 is LQKENI. Trimming at V came to 3 bases and at J to 4 bases, leaving 5 bases not matched to a gene. Profiling relied on immunoSEQ multiplex PCR, and the TCRdb table lists in-frame clones only, not all of them. Of over 85,000 clones detected, around 94% appear once; the ten largest clones hold roughly 13%. The genes are TRBV18 and TRBJ2-5; 7 bases line up with TRBD2. The origin of this receptor is an adult in good health. The specimen was peripheral blood, collected on day 0 of AZD1222 vaccination. In nucleotides, the CDR3 is TGTGCCAGCTCACCGGGGAGGGTCCCAGAGACCCAGTACTTC. Encoded protein: CASSPGRVPETQYF. The complete variable domain, with remaining parts taken from reference TRBV18 and TRBJ2-5, reads NAGVMQNPRHLVRRRGQEARLRCSPMKGHSHVYWYRQLPEEGLKFMVYLQKENIIDESGMPKERFSAEFPKEGPSILRIQQVVRGDSAAYFCASSPGRVPETQYFGPGTRLLVL.